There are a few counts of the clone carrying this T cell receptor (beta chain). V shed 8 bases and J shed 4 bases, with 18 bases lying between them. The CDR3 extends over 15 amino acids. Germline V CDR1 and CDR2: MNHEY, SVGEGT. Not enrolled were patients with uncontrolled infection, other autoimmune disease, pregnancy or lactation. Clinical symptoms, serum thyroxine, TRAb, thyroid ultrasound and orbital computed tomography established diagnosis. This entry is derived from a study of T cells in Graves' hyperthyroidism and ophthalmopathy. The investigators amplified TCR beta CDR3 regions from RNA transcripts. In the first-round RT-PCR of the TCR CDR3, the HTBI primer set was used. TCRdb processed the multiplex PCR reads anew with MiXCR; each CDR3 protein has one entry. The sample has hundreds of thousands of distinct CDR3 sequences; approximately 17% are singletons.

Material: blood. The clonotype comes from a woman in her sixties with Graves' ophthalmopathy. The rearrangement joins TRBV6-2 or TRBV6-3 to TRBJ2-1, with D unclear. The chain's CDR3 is CASRPVGPAYNEQFF. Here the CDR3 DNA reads TGTGCCAGCCGCCCCGTAGGGCCCGCATACAATGAGCAGTTCTTC.